These 8 T cell receptor beta chains share one sample of origin, sequenced in a study of tumor and adjacent non-tumor tissue in lung cancer. No cell sorting was done before RNA was extracted from the tissue. The normal lung tissue was taken more than 3 cm from the tumor edge. A modified ARM-PCR protocol with three rounds of nested PCR amplified TCRbeta. TCRdb used MiXCR to reprocess the multiplex PCR reads, holding one entry per CDR3 protein. The data contain about 86,000 distinct CDR3 sequences, around three quarters of them singletons. Sequenced input: distant non-tumor lung tissue. All receptors derive from a woman aged 45-59 years with non-small cell lung cancer.

This clonotype was detected a few times. One end of the junction fails to match germline, which may point to a read error. V usage is TRBV6-1 and J usage is TRBJ2-7; D not resolved. The V gene's germline CDR1 is MNHNS and CDR2 SASEGT. The CDR3 is 13 residues long. The CDR3 sequence: CASLAAISNEQYF. CDR3 coding DNA: TGTGCCAGCTTGGCAGCGATCTCCAACGAGCAGTACTTC.

This clonotype appeared a single time. This may come from a read error, since a much larger clone is one base off. The chain links TRBV20-1 to TRBJ1-1, with D maybe TRBD1 (6 bases). This CDR3 is built from 15 residues. The V gene's germline CDR1 is DFQATT and CDR2 SNEGSKA (reference sequence). The CDR3 nucleotides are TGCAGTGCTAGCCCGGGACATAGGGCGAACACTGAAGCTCTCTTT. Translating it yields CSASPGHRANTEALF.

This chain connects TRBV29-1 to TRBJ2-7; a weak D match, TRBD2 (5 bases). Trimming pared 6 bases from V and 6 bases from J, leaving 18 bases between. Germline values: CDR1 SQVTM, CDR2 ANQGSEA. The CDR3 runs to 13 residues. The CDR3 nucleotides are TGCAGCGTCTCTAACGGGATCATTGCCGAGCAGTACTTC. Translation gives CSVSNGIIAEQYF.

This clonotype was seen more than once but under ten times. Mismatch with germline at one junction end may stem from a read error. The CDR3: CVTIDFVRRDANTGELFF. The CDR3 DNA follows: TGTGTCACCATTGATTTCGTACGCCGGGATGCGAACACCGGGGAGCTGTTTTTT. V is TRBV24-1 and J is TRBJ2-2, with TRBD2 as a possible D gene (5 bases). This CDR3 has 18 residues. CDR1 and CDR2 (germline): KGHDR, SFDVKD.

Regarding this clonotype: One junction end does not reproduce the germline sequence, and a read error may be involved. The V call is TRBV20-1, the J call TRBJ2-3; D ambiguous. This CDR3 spans 16 amino acids. The germline CDR1 and CDR2 sequences are DFQATT and SNEGSKA (reference sequence). CDR3 amino acids: CSARGAGLSTTDTQYF. The CDR3 DNA sequence: TGCAGTGCTAGAGGGGCAGGCCTATCAACCACAGACACGCAGTATTTT.

V is TRBV20-1 and J is TRBJ2-1; 11 bases line up with TRBD2. The V gene end was trimmed by 4 bases and the J gene end by 8 bases; junction bases not matched to a gene: 7. Germline loops: CDR1 DFQATT, CDR2 SNEGSKA (reference sequence). The CDR3 loop spans 14 amino acids. The CDR3 DNA follows: TGCAGTGCTAAAGATAGCGGGGGGGGCGATGAGCAGTTCTTC. Amino acids: CSAKDSGGGDEQFF.

V gene TRBV11-2 combines with J gene TRBJ2-3; D is possibly TRBD1 (5 bases). Matching the DNA end better, TRBJ1-5 makes the J call doubtful. The CDR3 spans 15 residues. Germline V gives CDR1 SGHAT, CDR2 FQNNGV. In DNA form, the CDR3 reads TGTGCCAGCAGCTTAGGACCCCCAGGGTACCATATGCAGCATTTT. Its translation: CASSLGPPGYHMQHF.

V usage is TRBV7-8 and J usage is TRBJ2-3, with TRBD2 matching 7 bases. V trimming: 8 bases; J trimming: 0 bases; junction bases outside the gene matches: 14. Germline-derived CDR1 and CDR2 are SGHVS and FQNEAQ. This CDR3 has 17 residues. The CDR3: CASGRGLVGTSTDTQYF. DNA of the CDR3: TGTGCCAGCGGCCGAGGACTAGTGGGGACTAGCACAGATACGCAGTATTTT.